Sequencing of this T cell receptor (beta chain) was carried out in a study of technical replicates of blood from several donors. Profiling relied on immunoSEQ multiplex PCR, and the TCRdb table lists in-frame clones only, not all of them. The sample contains around 80,000 clones, 90% to 95% of which appear only once. CDR3 length: 17 amino acids. Germline V lookup: CDR1 LNHDA, CDR2 SQIVND (reference sequence). V was pared by 6 bases and J by 5 bases, with 22 bases between. This TCR was recovered from a human donor in good health. The sample was T cells isolated from PBMCs. The chain combines TRBV19 with TRBJ2-2; tentatively, D is TRBD1 (5 bases). The CDR3, as DNA: TGTGCCAGTAGAAAATCCCAGGGCATACGAGGAACCGGGGAGCTGTTTTTT. It translates to CASRKSQGIRGTGELFF.